Below, one TCR beta chain is given with its context. CDR3 length: 13 amino acids. The germline V gene encodes CDR1 MGHDK and CDR2 SYGVNS. V lost 8 bases and J lost 4; bases outside the gene matches: 7. Some clones are missing from TCRdb's copy, which holds only in-frame ones; the method was immunoSEQ multiplex PCR. The sample shows under 200,000 clones, 80% to 90% of them seen only once. This entry is derived from a study of blood T cell repertoires in COVID-19. In the study overall: The cDNA or gDNA used as material had been derived from T cells, B-cell-depleted T cells, or PBMCs.

This TCR was recovered from a woman in her forties or fifties who had recovered from COVID-19. The rearrangement uses TRBV25-1 and TRBJ2-7; 8 nucleotides match TRBD1. The sample taken for sequencing was PBMCs or T cells enriched from blood (not recorded which). CDR3 sequence (DNA): TGTGCCAGCTACCCGGGACAGGATTACGAGCAGTACTTC. Translation: CASYPGQDYEQYF.